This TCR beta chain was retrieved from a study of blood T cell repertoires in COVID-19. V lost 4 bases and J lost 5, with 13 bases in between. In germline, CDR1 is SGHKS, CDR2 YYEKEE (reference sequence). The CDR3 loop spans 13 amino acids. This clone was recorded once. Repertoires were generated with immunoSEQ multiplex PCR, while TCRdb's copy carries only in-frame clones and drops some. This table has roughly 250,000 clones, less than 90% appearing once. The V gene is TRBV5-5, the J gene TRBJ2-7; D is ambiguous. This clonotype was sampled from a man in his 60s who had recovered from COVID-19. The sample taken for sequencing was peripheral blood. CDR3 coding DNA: TGTGCCAGCAGCCATACGAATAGCCACGAGCAGTACTTC. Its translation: CASSHTNSHEQYF.